A single sample gave rise to the 13 T cell receptor beta chains below, sequenced in a study of cytomegalovirus exposure and HLA in healthy donors. Amplification used 60 Vbeta primers and 13 Jbeta primers. Only in-frame clones appear in the TCRdb table, and some are missing; sequencing was by immunoSEQ multiplex PCR. The table has 160,000 or so clones, roughly 80% seen once. Input material: PBMCs. These TCRs come from a male donor in good health and CMV-seropositive.

The chain joins TRBV5-6 to TRBJ2-1; D unclear. V was shortened by 0 bases and J by 6 bases, with 10 bases between the two germline ends. The CDR3 consists of 14 residues. CDR1 SGHDT and CDR2 YYEEEE come from the germline V gene. As DNA, the CDR3 is TGTGCCAGCAGCTTGGCGATCCTGGCCAATGAGCAGTTCTTC. This gives the protein CASSLAILANEQFF.

V usage is TRBV9 and J usage is TRBJ2-3; 8 nucleotides agree with TRBD2. The CDR3 is 16 amino acids. V lost 4 bases and J lost 4; bases outside the gene matches: 11. Germline loops: CDR1 SGDLS, CDR2 YYNGEE. The CDR3, as DNA: TGTGCCAGCAGCCCCGGGGGGGGAGGGTTCGCAGATACGCAGTATTTT. Its protein is CASSPGGGGFADTQYF.

The chain is built from TRBV4-3 and TRBJ1-3, with D perhaps matching TRBD1 (6 bases). The germline V gene encodes CDR1 LGHNA and CDR2 YSLEER. Trimming left V 8 bases short and J 4 bases short, with 15 bases between. The CDR3 has 14 residues. This chain's CDR3 is CASAEQGGGNTIYF. CDR3 DNA: TGCGCCAGCGCGGAACAGGGAGGGGGAAACACCATATATTTT.

The chain recombines TRBV18 with TRBJ2-5; no clear D. This CDR3 is 14 amino acids long. Trimming removed 3 bases from V and 1 base from J, with 9 bases in between. CDR1 is KGHSH, CDR2 LQKENI, per germline. The CDR3 DNA reads as TGTGCCAGCTCACCCGCTACTATCCAAGAGACCCAGTACTTC. Translation gives CASSPATIQETQYF.

This sequence joins TRBV19 and TRBJ2-6; tentatively, D is TRBD2 (6 bases). With 10 bases removed from V and 0 bases from J, the gap between germline ends came to 22 bases. This CDR3 spans 18 amino acids. CDR1 LNHDA and CDR2 SQIVND come from the germline V gene (reference sequence). This CDR3 is CATFHPGLARSGANVLTF. The DNA for the CDR3 is TGTGCCACCTTTCACCCGGGACTGGCCCGCTCTGGGGCCAACGTCCTGACTTTC.

The chain uses TRBV18 and TRBJ1-4; D not resolved. V was trimmed by 6 bases and J by 0 bases, leaving 8 bases between them. The germline CDR1 and CDR2 sequences are KGHSH and LQKENI. The CDR3 runs to 14 residues. CDR3 DNA: TGTGCCAGCTCCCAGACTGCAACTAATGAAAAACTGTTTTTT. It translates to CASSQTATNEKLFF.

The chain links TRBV9 to TRBJ2-1; 9 nucleotides align to TRBD2. Unmatched junction bases numbered 13, after V lost 4 bases and J lost 5 bases. Germline V gene lookup returns CDR1 SGDLS and CDR2 YYNGEE. This CDR3 has 17 residues. The CDR3 DNA reads TGTGCCAGCAGCACAGCAAGACTAGCGGTTAAAAACAATGAGCAGTTCTTC. Its translation: CASSTARLAVKNNEQFF.

The chain has TRBV30 and TRBJ1-5; a weak D match, TRBD1 (6 bases). V shed 0 bases and J shed 7 bases, with 16 bases lying between them. The CDR3 runs 15 residues. Germline values: CDR1 GTSNPN, CDR2 SVGIG (reference sequence). The CDR3 DNA reads as TGTGCCTGGAGTGTACAACAGGGAGGGAAGCAGCCCCAGCATTTT. Translation: CAWSVQQGGKQPQHF. Full variable domain (rest looked up from reference TRBV30 and TRBJ1-5): SQTIHQWPATLVQPVGSPLSLECTVEGTSNPNLYWYRQAAGRGLQLLFYSVGIGQISSEVPQNLSASRPQDRQFILSSKKLLLSDSGFYLCAWSVQQGGKQPQHFGDGTRLSIL.

Only one count was recorded for this clone. CDR3 coding DNA: TGTGCCAGTCAAGGGGGCTCCCTTAGTGAAGCTTTCTTT. This encodes CASQGGSLSEAFF. This rearrangement joins TRBV28 to TRBJ1-1, with 7 positions matching TRBD1. CDR1 and CDR2 from the germline V gene are MDHEN and SYDVKM. The CDR3 runs to 13 residues. V trimming: 9 bases; J trimming: 7 bases; junction bases outside the gene matches: 11.

V usage is TRBV6-1 and J usage is TRBJ2-7; 10 positions agree with TRBD1. Germline V CDR1 and CDR2: MNHNS, SASEGT. This CDR3 spans 15 amino acids. Trimming cost V 6 bases and J 4 bases; bases outside gene matches: 9. DNA of the CDR3: TGTGCCAGCAGCAGAGAAAGGGACAGGGGTTACGAGCAGTACTTC. It specifies CASSRERDRGYEQYF.

J is TRBJ2-1 and V is TRBV7-2, with D maybe TRBD1 (6 bases). Trimming stripped 1 base from V and 8 bases from J, with 12 bases between. CDR3 length: 14 amino acids. In germline, CDR1 is SGHTA, CDR2 FQGNSA. The chain's CDR3 is CASSLGQVGDEQFF. The CDR3 region has the DNA TGTGCCAGCAGCTTAGGACAGGTCGGGGATGAGCAGTTCTTC.

The V call is TRBV2, the J call TRBJ2-3, with 9 bases matching TRBD2. The CDR3 runs to 14 residues. Losses at the gene ends were 7 bases for V and 2 bases for J; bases not matched to a gene: 4. Germline V gives CDR1 SNHLY, CDR2 FYNNEI. For the CDR3, the DNA is TGTGCCAGCATCGGACTAGCGCACACAGATACGCAGTATTTT. Encoded protein: CASIGLAHTDTQYF.

The V gene is TRBV7-2, the J gene TRBJ1-5; D call uncertain. The germline V gene encodes CDR1 SGHTA and CDR2 FQGNSA. Trimming stripped 1 base from V and 6 bases from J, with 7 bases between. The CDR3 is made up of 13 amino acids. The CDR3 nucleotides read TGTGCCAGCAGCTTAGAACAGCCTCAGCCCCAGCATTTT. This sequence encodes CASSLEQPQPQHF.